Below are 6 T cell receptor beta chains sequenced from a single sample in a study of cytomegalovirus exposure and HLA in healthy donors. The PCR made use of 60 Vbeta and 13 Jbeta primers. Assay used: immunoSEQ multiplex PCR; TCRdb lists only in-frame clones, some missing. The top ten clones hold 3.1% of a sample with about 190,000 clones, almost 75% of them seen once. Sequenced input: PBMCs. The receptor set was obtained from a woman aged 25 to 39 in good health and CMV-seropositive.

This chain connects TRBV4-1 to TRBJ2-7; possible D gene TRBD2, 5 bases. CDR3 length: 13 residues. Trimming left V 3 bases short and J 4 bases short, with 10 bases between. The germline V gene encodes CDR1 MGHRA and CDR2 YSYEKL. Written as DNA, the CDR3 is TGCGCCAGCAGCCATCTCGGGGAGTACGAGCAGTACTTC. Encoded protein: CASSHLGEYEQYF.

The chain joins TRBV29-1 to TRBJ2-7, with D tentatively TRBD1 (5 bases). V lost 0 bases and J lost 0, with 15 bases in between. The germline V gene has CDR1 SQVTM and CDR2 ANQGSEA. The CDR3 spans 16 residues. The CDR3 sequence: CSVEDLRQGLSYEQYF. The CDR3 DNA reads TGCAGCGTTGAAGATCTCCGGCAGGGCCTCTCCTACGAGCAGTACTTC.

The gene calls are TRBV11-3 and TRBJ2-5; TRBD2 matches 9 bases. Looked up from germline, CDR1 is SGHNT and CDR2 is YENEEA. With 5 bases clipped from V and 3 bases from J, the junction kept 16 bases outside the gene matches. There are 18 residues in the CDR3. The CDR3 coding sequence is TGTGCCAGCAGCCAAGGTAGCGGGAGATTTGTGATGGAAGAGACCCAGTACTTC. Residues: CASSQGSGRFVMEETQYF. Variable domain in full (rest from reference TRBV11-3 and TRBJ2-5): EAGVVQSPRYKIIEKKQPVAFWCNPISGHNTLYWYLQNLGQGPELLIRYENEEAVDDSQLPKDRFSAERLKGVDSTLKIQPAELGDSAVYLCASSQGSGRFVMEETQYFGPGTRLLVL.

Points on this clone: Other nucleotide sequences in the sample specify the same CDR3. The genes are TRBV18 and TRBJ2-5, with D tentatively TRBD1 (5 bases). The CDR3 is made up of 13 amino acids. In germline, CDR1 is KGHSH, CDR2 LQKENI. Trimming stripped 4 bases from V and 2 bases from J, with 8 bases between. The CDR3 DNA reads TGTGCCAGCTCACGGGGCCGGCAAGAGACCCAGTACTTC. It is translated as CASSRGRQETQYF.

The J gene is TRBJ2-1, the V gene TRBV29-1; D is unresolved. CDR3 size: 12 residues. CDR1 and CDR2 (germline): SQVTM, ANQGSEA. Trimming took 7 bases from V and 3 from J, leaving 10 bases between them. CDR3 loop: CSARSGYNEQFF. Written as DNA, the CDR3 is TGCAGCGCGAGATCTGGCTACAATGAGCAGTTCTTC.

This clone was observed a handful of times. This chain joins TRBV9 and TRBJ2-5, with a tentative D call TRBD2 (6 bases). V gave up 0 bases and J gave up 5 bases, with 14 bases separating them. This CDR3 is built from 15 residues. The germline V gene encodes CDR1 SGDLS and CDR2 YYNGEE. In DNA form, the CDR3 reads TGTGCCAGCAGCGTAGAGGACGGGAGAAGCGAGACCCAGTACTTC. It specifies CASSVEDGRSETQYF.